This T cell receptor beta chain came from a study of cytomegalovirus exposure and HLA in healthy donors. Study outcomes and limitations: The authors enumerated around 150 TCR beta chains as linked to cytomegalovirus.

Germline lookup yields CDR1 MNHEY and CDR2 SVGAGI. The junction had 7 bases not matched to a gene; V was cut back by 7 bases and J by 4 bases. The CDR3 loop spans 15 amino acids. This clone was counted only a few times. The antigen remains unidentified. The PCR made use of 60 Vbeta and 13 Jbeta primers. The method was immunoSEQ multiplex PCR; TCRdb's version includes in-frame clones alone and lacks a portion of them. This sample has about 130,000 clones, with 75% to 90% found just once. This receptor was identified in a woman in her forties in good health and CMV-seropositive. The chain combines TRBV6-5 with TRBJ2-1, with 10 bases that match TRBD2. Sequencing was done on a sample of PBMCs. In DNA form, the CDR3 reads TGTGCCAGCACCCCGGGACTAGCGACTTACAATGAGCAGTTCTTC. Translation gives CASTPGLATYNEQFF.